The 24 T cell receptor beta chains presented below share a single source sample, sequenced in a study of blood T cell repertoires in COVID-19. Measured with immunoSEQ multiplex PCR; TCRdb has only the in-frame clones, and not every one. The sample lists 92,000 or so clones; about 91% were seen once. Sequenced material: peripheral blood. These receptor sequences come from a man in his fifties or sixties with acute or convalescent COVID-19.

The rearrangement uses TRBV5-1 and TRBJ1-2, with 8 bases that match TRBD1. The V gene end was trimmed by 4 bases and the J gene end by 4 bases; junction bases not matched to a gene: 3. CDR1 and CDR2 from the germline V gene are SGHRS and YFSETQ. This CDR3 has 13 amino acids. The chain's CDR3 is CASSQGQVYGYTF. The DNA of the CDR3 is TGCGCCAGCAGCCAGGGACAGGTCTATGGCTACACCTTC.

The V and J genes are TRBV6-5 and TRBJ1-1, with D hard to call. Germline CDR1 MNHEY, CDR2 SVGAGI. CDR3 size: 15 residues. The ends were cut back, 3 bases at V and 1 base at J, with 12 bases in the middle. CDR3 DNA sequence: TGTGCCAGCAGTTATCGGGGAGTGGGGAACACTGAAGCTTTCTTT. This sequence encodes CASSYRGVGNTEAFF.

The chain couples TRBV11-2 to TRBJ1-4; D might be TRBD1 (6 bases). The CDR3 extends over 15 amino acids. Germline loops: CDR1 SGHAT, CDR2 FQNNGV. Trimming removed 5 bases from V and 6 bases from J, with 16 bases in between. This CDR3 is CASSRQTGRDEKLFF. The CDR3 DNA reads as TGTGCCAGCAGCCGCCAGACAGGTCGTGATGAAAAACTGTTTTTT.

The chain carries TRBV5-6 and TRBJ2-2; D might be TRBD2 (6 bases). The CDR3 extends over 16 amino acids. The V end was cut by 4 bases, the J end by 3 bases, with 16 bases between. Germline V gene data show CDR1 as SGHDT and CDR2 as YYEEEE. CDR3: CASSPEGGGYTGELFF. Written as DNA, the CDR3 is TGTGCCAGCAGCCCGGAGGGTGGGGGGTACACCGGGGAGCTGTTTTTT.

The J gene is TRBJ2-2, the V gene TRBV6-5, with D hard to call. V was shortened by 6 bases and J by 7 bases, with 9 bases between the two germline ends. Looked up from germline, CDR1 is MNHEY and CDR2 is SVGAGI. The CDR3 is made up of 12 amino acids. The CDR3 sequence is CASRRGGGELFF. The CDR3 bases are TGTGCCAGCAGGCGCGGCGGCGGGGAGCTGTTTTTT.

This sequence joins TRBV9 and TRBJ2-7; D not resolved. Trimming took off 0 bases at V and 7 bases at J, with 8 bases between the two ends. Germline loops: CDR1 SGDLS, CDR2 YYNGEE. This CDR3 comprises 12 residues. The CDR3 loop reads CASSVAASEQYF. CDR3 coding DNA: TGTGCCAGCAGCGTAGCTGCGTCAGAGCAGTACTTC.

The V call is TRBV24-1, the J call TRBJ1-1; 8 nucleotides match TRBD1. Unmatched junction bases numbered 5, after V lost 8 bases and J lost 1 base. The CDR3 extends over 14 amino acids. Germline lookup yields CDR1 KGHDR and CDR2 SFDVKD. CDR3 nucleotides: TGTGCCACCAACCCGGGACAGGCGAACACTGAAGCTTTCTTT. As protein: CATNPGQANTEAFF.

On this clone itself: It is unclear where the CDR3 begins or ends on the DNA, so no DNA is shown, and the CDR3 is as TCRdb lists it. Here the CDR3 reads CASSTSGGSETQYF. This sequence joins TRBV9 and TRBJ2-5; TRBD2 reflects the table's D call only, with no check against the DNA. The CDR3 extends over 14 residues, inclusive of both ends. Looked up from germline, CDR1 is SGDLS and CDR2 is YYNGEE.

V is TRBV5-1 and J is TRBJ2-1, with TRBD2 matching 8 bases. Germline CDR1 is SGHRS and CDR2 is YFSETQ. With V trimmed by 3 bases and J by 3 bases, 5 bases remained unmatched. This CDR3 comprises 15 residues. The CDR3 protein is CASSSGLAGYNEQFF. The CDR3, as DNA: TGCGCCAGCAGCTCCGGACTAGCAGGCTACAATGAGCAGTTCTTC.

This chain links TRBV10-3 with TRBJ1-2; 7 nucleotides align to TRBD1. From germline, CDR1 is ENHRY and CDR2 SYGVKD. The V and J ends lost 0 bases and 8 bases, in that order; junction bases with no gene match: 12. There are 16 residues in the CDR3. The CDR3 reads CAISESNDTGARGYTF. The CDR3 region has the DNA TGTGCCATCAGTGAGTCGAATGATACAGGGGCGAGGGGCTACACCTTC.

This chain connects TRBV7-9 to TRBJ2-7; 9 nucleotides align to TRBD1. Trimming removed 5 bases from V and 5 bases from J; junction bases left unmatched: 7. CDR1 is SEHNR and CDR2 is FQNEAQ in the germline V gene (reference sequence). This CDR3 contains 14 residues. CDR3: CASSPVGTGNEQYF. The DNA of the CDR3 is TGTGCCAGCAGCCCTGTTGGGACAGGGAACGAGCAGTACTTC.

The rearrangement uses TRBV30 and TRBJ1-2; 7 bases map to TRBD1. The V gene end was trimmed by 1 base and the J gene end by 8 bases; junction bases not matched to a gene: 10. The germline CDR1 and CDR2 sequences are GTSNPN and SVGIG (reference sequence). This CDR3 has 14 amino acids. CDR3 residues: CAWSDTVRTGGYTF. The CDR3 nucleotides read TGTGCCTGGAGTGATACAGTTCGGACAGGCGGCTACACCTTC.

This rearrangement joins TRBV18 to TRBJ1-2, with D hard to call. Per the germline V gene, CDR1 is KGHSH and CDR2 is LQKENI. This CDR3 has 13 residues. V lost 3 bases and J lost 2, with 7 bases in between. CDR3 coding DNA: TGTGCCAGCTCACCGGGCGAGAACTATGGCTACACCTTC. It is translated as CASSPGENYGYTF.

The chain couples TRBV6-6 to TRBJ2-7; 8 bases align to TRBD1. Trimming took 6 bases from V and 7 from J; bases not matched to a gene: 11. Germline V CDR1 and CDR2: MNHNY, SVGAGI (reference sequence). The CDR3 has 14 residues. The CDR3 reads CASRRGQGAREQYF. As DNA, the CDR3 is TGTGCCAGCAGGCGTGGTCAGGGGGCGCGAGAGCAGTACTTC.

This clone was seen more than once but under ten times. V usage is TRBV25-1 and J usage is TRBJ2-3; D is unclear. The ends were cut back, 6 bases at V and 4 bases at J, with 5 bases in the middle. CDR1 is MGHDK, CDR2 SYGVNS, per germline. The CDR3 is 11 residues long. The CDR3 protein is CASRASDTQYF. The CDR3 bases are TGTGCCAGCAGGGCCTCAGATACGCAGTATTTT. The full variable domain, in which reference TRBV25-1 and TRBJ2-3 provide the parts outside the CDR3, is EADIYQTPRYLVIGTGKKITLECSQTMGHDKMYWYQQDPGMELHLIHYSYGVNSTEKGDLSSESTVSRIRTEHFPLTLESARPSHTSQYLCASRASDTQYFGPGTRLTVL.

This chain links TRBV6-5 with TRBJ2-1; 8 positions match TRBD2. J gave up 2 bases and V 7 bases, and 1 base lay outside the gene matches. The CDR3 has 13 residues. CDR1 is MNHEY, CDR2 SVGAGI, per germline. The CDR3 DNA follows: TGTGCCAGCACGCGGGGGGCCTACAATGAGCAGTTCTTC. It is translated as CASTRGAYNEQFF.

This sequence joins TRBV10-2 and TRBJ2-1; 8 nucleotides line up with TRBD2. This CDR3 has 14 amino acids. The trim removed 6 bases at V and 7 bases at J, leaving 8 bases unmatched. Germline CDR1 and CDR2: WSHSY and SAAADI. Here the CDR3 reads CASRRAGVGNEQFF. In DNA form, the CDR3 reads TGCGCCAGCAGGAGAGCGGGAGTAGGGAATGAGCAGTTCTTC.

J is TRBJ2-5 and V is TRBV5-1; perhaps TRBD1 as D (6 bases). The germline V gene encodes CDR1 SGHRS and CDR2 YFSETQ. The CDR3 is made up of 14 amino acids. Trimming removed 2 bases at V and 2 bases at J, with 10 bases between. The CDR3 DNA sequence: TGCGCCAGCAGCTTAATGACAGGACAAGAGACCCAGTACTTC. Protein: CASSLMTGQETQYF.

The V and J genes are TRBV24-1 and TRBJ2-2; 13 positions match TRBD2. This CDR3 has 19 residues. The germline V gene encodes CDR1 KGHDR and CDR2 SFDVKD. After removal of 3 bases from V and 3 bases from J, the junction contained 9 bases not matched to a gene. CDR3: CATSDSPTSGRADTGELFF. The CDR3 DNA reads TGTGCCACCAGTGATAGCCCCACTAGCGGGAGGGCCGACACCGGGGAGCTGTTTTTT.

The chain uses TRBV10-3 and TRBJ1-6, with D possibly TRBD1 on 6 matching bases. V dropped 2 bases and J dropped 9 bases, with 8 bases sitting between them. Germline lookup yields CDR1 ENHRY and CDR2 SYGVKD. This CDR3 region has 13 residues. The CDR3 DNA follows: TGTGCCATCAGTGAGGACAGGTCTTCACCCCTCCACTTT. Translation gives CAISEDRSSPLHF.

The V gene is TRBV3-1 (or the pseudogene TRBV3-2), the J gene TRBJ2-4; unclear D gene. CDR1 is LGHDT, CDR2 YNNKEL, per germline (reference sequence). The length of the CDR3 is 14 residues. V shed 4 bases and J shed 2 bases, with 9 bases lying between them. The CDR3 nucleotides are TGTGCCAGCAGCCGCCAAAGCCCCAAAAACATTCAGTACTTC. Translating gives CASSRQSPKNIQYF.

V and J are TRBV5-1 and TRBJ1-4, with TRBD1 identical over 7 bases. CDR3 length: 16 amino acids. The trim removed 1 base at V and 3 bases at J, leaving 6 bases unmatched. Germline CDR1 and CDR2: SGHRS and YFSETQ. In DNA, the CDR3 is TGCGCCAGCAGCTTGATCGCCAGGGGGTCTAATGAAAAACTGTTTTTT. It specifies CASSLIARGSNEKLFF.

The V and J genes are TRBV6-2 or TRBV6-3 and TRBJ2-6; no clear D gene. Between the trimmed V and J ends, which lost 5 bases and 8 bases, there was a span of 10 bases. CDR3 length: 13 amino acids. Germline V lookup: CDR1 MNHEY, CDR2 SVGEGT. The CDR3 nucleotides are TGTGCCAGCAGTCCCGGCGGCACCAACGTCCTGACTTTC. It translates to CASSPGGTNVLTF.

The CDR3 spells CASSLYGRTGIENTIYF. The CDR3 region has the DNA TGTGCCAGCAGCCTATACGGTCGGACAGGGATAGAAAACACCATATATTTT. The V gene is TRBV5-6, the J gene TRBJ1-3, with 8 bases identical to TRBD1. Looked up from germline, CDR1 is SGHDT and CDR2 is YYEEEE. This CDR3 is 17 amino acids long. With 4 bases clipped from V and 6 bases from J, the junction kept 15 bases outside the gene matches.